The rows below give T cell receptor beta chains drawn from one sample of a study of blood T cell repertoires in COVID-19. Libraries were prepared by immunoSEQ multiplex PCR; TCRdb keeps only in-frame clonotypes and omits some of them. Of 65,000 to 90,000 clones listed, 76% are singletons. Sequenced: peripheral blood. Receptor source: a man between 65 and 80 years old with active or convalescent COVID-19. Both conserved end residues are part of each CDR3. Expanded clones get a size class; other rows say once, few or many, or leave the size out.

size: -; V: TRBV19; J: TRBJ1-3; CDR3: CASRDRYSGNTIYF
size: -; V: TRBV5-6; J: TRBJ1-2; CDR3: CASSPYGYGYTF
size: -; V: TRBV5-1; J: TRBJ2-5; CDR3: CASTTGQSQETQYF
size: -; V: TRBV29-1; J: TRBJ1-2; CDR3: CSVTGDYGYTF
size: few; V: TRBV6-5; J: TRBJ2-7; CDR3: CASKAVGGKAGEQYF
size: -; V: TRBV6-5; J: TRBJ1-4; CDR3: CASSYRGQGGKLFF
size: -; V: TRBV10-3; J: TRBJ2-1; CDR3: CAISGQVDNEQFF
size: -; V: TRBV6-5; J: TRBJ2-3; CDR3: CASSPSGGRIDTQYF
size: -; V: TRBV30; J: TRBJ1-2; CDR3: CAWSVQGDYGYTF
size: -; V: TRBV28; J: TRBJ1-1; CDR3: CASTTGTSHEAFF
size: -; V: TRBV3-1/TRBV3-2; J: TRBJ2-7; CDR3: CASSQAGGGQYF
size: -; V: TRBV6-5; J: TRBJ1-1; CDR3: CASSSENTEAFF
size: -; V: TRBV6-6; J: TRBJ2-7; CDR3: CASSYSQEYEQYF
size: -; V: TRBV6-5; J: TRBJ1-2; CDR3: CASRDRSSGYGYTF
size: -; V: TRBV24-1; J: TRBJ1-1; CDR3: CATSDSGQGGGTEAFF
size: -; V: TRBV6-5; J: TRBJ1-2; CDR3: CASRQGLGYTF
size: -; V: TRBV4-2; J: TRBJ1-5; CDR3: CASSQDQGDQPQHF
size: -; V: TRBV30; J: TRBJ2-3; CDR3: CAFRAGGAADTQYF
size: -; V: TRBV5-6; J: TRBJ2-7; CDR3: CASSYDGAEGYYF
size: -; V: TRBV11-1; J: TRBJ2-2; CDR3: CASSPDRVGELFF
size: -; V: TRBV3-1/TRBV3-2; J: TRBJ1-1; CDR3: CASRKTGDTEAFF
size: few; V: TRBV5-1; J: TRBJ1-6; CDR3: CASSGTGAPPLHF
size: -; V: TRBV19; J: TRBJ2-3; CDR3: CASSQGAGTDTQYF
size: -; V: TRBV28; J: TRBJ2-7; CDR3: CASGFRTATYEQYF
size: few; V: TRBV28; J: TRBJ1-5; CDR3: CASSLSQPHRRPQHF
size: once; V: TRBV14; J: TRBJ2-3; CDR3: CASSQERVGLAPDTQYF
size: -; V: TRBV12-3/TRBV12-4; J: TRBJ1-3; CDR3: CASSLLSGNTIYF
size: -; V: TRBV11-1; J: TRBJ2-7; CDR3: CASSLGRGGLYEQYF